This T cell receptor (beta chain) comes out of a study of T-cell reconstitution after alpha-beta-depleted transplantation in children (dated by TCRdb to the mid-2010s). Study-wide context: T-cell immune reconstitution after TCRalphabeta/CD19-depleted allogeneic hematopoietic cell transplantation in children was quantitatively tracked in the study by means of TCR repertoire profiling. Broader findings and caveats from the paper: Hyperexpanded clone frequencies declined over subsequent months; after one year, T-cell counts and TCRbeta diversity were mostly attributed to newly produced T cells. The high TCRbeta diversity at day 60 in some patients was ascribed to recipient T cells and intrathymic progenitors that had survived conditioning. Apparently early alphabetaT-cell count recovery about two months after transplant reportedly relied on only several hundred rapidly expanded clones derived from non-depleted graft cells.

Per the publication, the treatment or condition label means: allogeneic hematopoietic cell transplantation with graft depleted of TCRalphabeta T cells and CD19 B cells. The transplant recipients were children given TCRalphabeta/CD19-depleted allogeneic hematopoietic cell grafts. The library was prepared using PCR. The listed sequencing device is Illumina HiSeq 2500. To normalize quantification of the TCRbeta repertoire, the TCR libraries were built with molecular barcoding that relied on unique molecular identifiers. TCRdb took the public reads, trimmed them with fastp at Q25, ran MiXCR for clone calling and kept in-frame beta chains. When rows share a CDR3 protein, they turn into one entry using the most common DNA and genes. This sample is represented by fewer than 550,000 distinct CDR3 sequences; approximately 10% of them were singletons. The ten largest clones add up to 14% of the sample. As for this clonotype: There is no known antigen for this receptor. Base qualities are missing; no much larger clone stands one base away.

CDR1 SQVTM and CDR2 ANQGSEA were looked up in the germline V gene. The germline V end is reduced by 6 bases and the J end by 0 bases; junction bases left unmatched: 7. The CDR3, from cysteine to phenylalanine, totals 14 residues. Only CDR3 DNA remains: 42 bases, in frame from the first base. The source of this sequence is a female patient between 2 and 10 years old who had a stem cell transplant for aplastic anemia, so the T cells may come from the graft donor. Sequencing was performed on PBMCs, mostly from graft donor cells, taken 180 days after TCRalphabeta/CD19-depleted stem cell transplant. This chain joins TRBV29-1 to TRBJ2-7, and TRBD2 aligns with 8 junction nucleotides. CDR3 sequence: CSVVGREDSYEQYF. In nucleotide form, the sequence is TGCAGCGTCGTCGGGCGGGAGGACTCCTACGAGCAGTACTTC.